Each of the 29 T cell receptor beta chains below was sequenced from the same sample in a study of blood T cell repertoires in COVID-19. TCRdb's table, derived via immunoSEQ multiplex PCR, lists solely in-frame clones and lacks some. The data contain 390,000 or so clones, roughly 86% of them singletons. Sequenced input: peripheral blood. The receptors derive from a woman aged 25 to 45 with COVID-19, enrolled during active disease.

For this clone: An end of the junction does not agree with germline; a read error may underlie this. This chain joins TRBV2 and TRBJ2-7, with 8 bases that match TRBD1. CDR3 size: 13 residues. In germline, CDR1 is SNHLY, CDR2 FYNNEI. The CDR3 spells CASSEEDRVRWVF. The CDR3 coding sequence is TGTGCCAGCAGTGAAGAGGACAGGGTAAGATGGGTCTTC.

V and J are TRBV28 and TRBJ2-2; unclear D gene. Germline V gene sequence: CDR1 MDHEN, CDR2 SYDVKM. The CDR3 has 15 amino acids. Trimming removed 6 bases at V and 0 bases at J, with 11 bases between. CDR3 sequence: CASSPWRTNTGELFF. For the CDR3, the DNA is TGTGCCAGCAGCCCGTGGCGGACGAACACCGGGGAGCTGTTTTTT.

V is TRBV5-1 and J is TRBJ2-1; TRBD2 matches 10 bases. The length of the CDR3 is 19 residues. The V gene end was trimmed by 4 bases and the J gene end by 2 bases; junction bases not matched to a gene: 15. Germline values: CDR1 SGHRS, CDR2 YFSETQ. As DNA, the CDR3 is TGCGCCAGCAGCCCGGGGGTAGCGGGAGGATCCCCAACCTACAATGAGCAGTTCTTC. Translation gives CASSPGVAGGSPTYNEQFF.

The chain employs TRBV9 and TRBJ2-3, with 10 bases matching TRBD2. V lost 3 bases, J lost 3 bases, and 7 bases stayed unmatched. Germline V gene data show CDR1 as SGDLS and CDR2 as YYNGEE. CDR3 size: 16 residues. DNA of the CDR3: TGTGCCAGCAGCGCGCTAGCGGGAGAGGAGACAGATACGCAGTATTTT. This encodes CASSALAGEETDTQYF.

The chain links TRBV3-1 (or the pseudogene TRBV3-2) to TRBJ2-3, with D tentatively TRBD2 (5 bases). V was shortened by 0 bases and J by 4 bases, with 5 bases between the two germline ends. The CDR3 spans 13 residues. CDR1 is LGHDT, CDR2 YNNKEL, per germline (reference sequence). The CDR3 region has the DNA TGTGCCAGCAGCCAAGACGGGGCAGATACGCAGTATTTT. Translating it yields CASSQDGADTQYF.

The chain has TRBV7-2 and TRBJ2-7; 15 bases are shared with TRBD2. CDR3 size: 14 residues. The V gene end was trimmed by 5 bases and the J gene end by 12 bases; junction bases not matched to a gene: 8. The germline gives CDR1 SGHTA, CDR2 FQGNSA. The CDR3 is CASSPGLAGGRWYF. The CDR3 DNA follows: TGTGCCAGCAGCCCCGGACTAGCGGGAGGGCGGTGGTACTTC.

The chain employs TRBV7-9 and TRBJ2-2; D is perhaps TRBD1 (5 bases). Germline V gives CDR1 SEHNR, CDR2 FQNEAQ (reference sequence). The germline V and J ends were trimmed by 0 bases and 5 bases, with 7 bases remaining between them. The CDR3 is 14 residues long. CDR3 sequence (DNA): TGTGCCAGCAGCTTAGCCCCAGGGACCGGGGAGCTGTTTTTT. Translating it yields CASSLAPGTGELFF.

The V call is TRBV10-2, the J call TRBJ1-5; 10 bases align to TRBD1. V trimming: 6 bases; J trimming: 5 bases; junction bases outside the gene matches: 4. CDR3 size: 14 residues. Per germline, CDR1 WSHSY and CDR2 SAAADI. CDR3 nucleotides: TGCGCCAGCAGAGGACAGGGGGACCATCAGCCCCAGCATTTT. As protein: CASRGQGDHQPQHF.

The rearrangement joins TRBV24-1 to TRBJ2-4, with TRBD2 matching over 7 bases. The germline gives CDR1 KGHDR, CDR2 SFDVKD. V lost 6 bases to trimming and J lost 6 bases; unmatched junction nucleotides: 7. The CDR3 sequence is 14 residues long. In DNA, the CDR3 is TGTGCCACCAGTCGCAGCGGGACTGGAAACATTCAGTACTTC. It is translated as CATSRSGTGNIQYF.

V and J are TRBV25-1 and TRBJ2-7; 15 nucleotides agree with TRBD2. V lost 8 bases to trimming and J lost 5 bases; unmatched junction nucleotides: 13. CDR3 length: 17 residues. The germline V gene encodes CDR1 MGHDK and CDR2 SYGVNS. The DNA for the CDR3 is TGTGCCAGCGCCCGGACTAGCGGGAGGGCGATAAGTAACGAGCAGTACTTC. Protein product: CASARTSGRAISNEQYF.

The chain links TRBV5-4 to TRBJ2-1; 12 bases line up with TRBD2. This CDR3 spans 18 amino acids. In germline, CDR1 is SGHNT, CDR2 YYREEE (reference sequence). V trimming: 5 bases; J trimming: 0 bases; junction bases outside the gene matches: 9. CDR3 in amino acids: CASRDLAGGPFSYNEQFF. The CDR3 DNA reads TGTGCCAGCAGGGATCTAGCGGGAGGGCCCTTCTCCTACAATGAGCAGTTCTTC.

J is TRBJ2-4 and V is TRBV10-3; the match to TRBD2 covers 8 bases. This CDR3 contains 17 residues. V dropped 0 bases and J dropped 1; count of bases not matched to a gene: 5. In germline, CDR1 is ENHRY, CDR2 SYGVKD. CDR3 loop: CAISESVLAGAKNIQYF. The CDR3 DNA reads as TGTGCCATCAGTGAGTCGGTATTAGCGGGGGCCAAAAACATTCAGTACTTC.

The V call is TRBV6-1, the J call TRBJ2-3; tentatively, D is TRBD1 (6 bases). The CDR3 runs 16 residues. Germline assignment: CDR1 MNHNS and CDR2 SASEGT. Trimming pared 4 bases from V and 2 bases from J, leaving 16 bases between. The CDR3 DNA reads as TGTGCCAGCAGTGTTTTGGGACACCTACTCACAGATACGCAGTATTTT. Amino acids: CASSVLGHLLTDTQYF.

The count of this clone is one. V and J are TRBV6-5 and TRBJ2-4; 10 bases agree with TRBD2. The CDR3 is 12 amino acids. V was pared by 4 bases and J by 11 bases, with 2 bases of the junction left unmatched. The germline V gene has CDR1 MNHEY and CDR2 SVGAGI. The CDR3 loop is CASSSLAGVQYF. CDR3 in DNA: TGTGCCAGCAGTTCCCTAGCGGGAGTTCAGTACTTC.

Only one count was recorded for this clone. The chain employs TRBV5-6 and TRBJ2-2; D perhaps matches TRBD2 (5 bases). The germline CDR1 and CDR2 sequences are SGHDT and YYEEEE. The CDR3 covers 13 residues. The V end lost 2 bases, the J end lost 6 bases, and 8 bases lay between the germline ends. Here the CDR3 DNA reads TGTGCCAGCAGCTTTGCCGGGGCCGGGGAGCTGTTTTTT. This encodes CASSFAGAGELFF. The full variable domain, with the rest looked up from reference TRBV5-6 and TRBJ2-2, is DAGVTQSPTHLIKTRGQQVTLRCSPKSGHDTVSWYQQALGQGPQFIFQYYEEEERQRGNFPDRFSGHQFPNYSSELNVNALLLGDSALYLCASSFAGAGELFFGEGSRLTVL.

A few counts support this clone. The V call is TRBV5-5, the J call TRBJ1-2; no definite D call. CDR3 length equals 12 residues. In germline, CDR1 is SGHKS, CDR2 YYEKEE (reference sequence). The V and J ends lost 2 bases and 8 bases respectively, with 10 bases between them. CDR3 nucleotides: TGTGCCAGCAGCTTATCCGGAGGAGGCTACACCTTC. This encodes CASSLSGGGYTF.

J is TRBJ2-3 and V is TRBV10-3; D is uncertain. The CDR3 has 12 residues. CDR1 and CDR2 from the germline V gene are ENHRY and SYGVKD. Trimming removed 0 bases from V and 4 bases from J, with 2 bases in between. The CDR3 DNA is TGTGCCATCAGTGAGTCCGCAGATACGCAGTATTTT. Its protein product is CAISESADTQYF.

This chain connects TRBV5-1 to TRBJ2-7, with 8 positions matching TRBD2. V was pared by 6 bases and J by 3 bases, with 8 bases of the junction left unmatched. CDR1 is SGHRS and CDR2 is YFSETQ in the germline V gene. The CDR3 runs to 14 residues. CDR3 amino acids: CASKWSGGVYEQYF. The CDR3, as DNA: TGCGCCAGCAAATGGTCGGGAGGGGTCTACGAGCAGTACTTC.

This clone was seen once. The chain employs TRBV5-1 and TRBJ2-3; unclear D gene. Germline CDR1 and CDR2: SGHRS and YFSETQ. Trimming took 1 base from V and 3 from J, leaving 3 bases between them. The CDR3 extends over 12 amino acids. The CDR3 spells CASSLPTDTQYF. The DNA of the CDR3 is TGCGCCAGCAGCTTGCCTACAGATACGCAGTATTTT.

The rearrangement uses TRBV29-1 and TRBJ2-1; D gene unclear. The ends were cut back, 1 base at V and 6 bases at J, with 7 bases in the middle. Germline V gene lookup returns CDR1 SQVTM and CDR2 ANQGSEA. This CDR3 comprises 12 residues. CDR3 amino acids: CSVEAPGNEQFF. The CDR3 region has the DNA TGCAGCGTTGAAGCCCCCGGCAATGAGCAGTTCTTC.

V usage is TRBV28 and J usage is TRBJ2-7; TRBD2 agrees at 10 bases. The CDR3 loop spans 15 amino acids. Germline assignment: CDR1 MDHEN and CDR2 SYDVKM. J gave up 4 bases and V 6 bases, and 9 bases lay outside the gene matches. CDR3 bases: TGTGCCAGCAGGGGGATTAGCGGGAGGTGGTACGAGCAGTACTTC. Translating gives CASRGISGRWYEQYF.

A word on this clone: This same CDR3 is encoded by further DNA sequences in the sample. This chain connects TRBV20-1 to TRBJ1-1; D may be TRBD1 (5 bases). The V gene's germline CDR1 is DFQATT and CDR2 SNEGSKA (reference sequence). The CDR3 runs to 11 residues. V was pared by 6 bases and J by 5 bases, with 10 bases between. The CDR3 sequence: CSAVGGTEAFF. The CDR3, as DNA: TGCAGTGCGGTGGGGGGGACTGAAGCTTTCTTT.

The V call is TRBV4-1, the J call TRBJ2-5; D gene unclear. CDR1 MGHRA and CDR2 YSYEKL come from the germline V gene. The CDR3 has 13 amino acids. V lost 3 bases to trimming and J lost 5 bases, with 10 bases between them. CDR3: CASSQLGEETQYF. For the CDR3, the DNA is TGCGCCAGCAGCCAGTTGGGCGAGGAGACCCAGTACTTC.

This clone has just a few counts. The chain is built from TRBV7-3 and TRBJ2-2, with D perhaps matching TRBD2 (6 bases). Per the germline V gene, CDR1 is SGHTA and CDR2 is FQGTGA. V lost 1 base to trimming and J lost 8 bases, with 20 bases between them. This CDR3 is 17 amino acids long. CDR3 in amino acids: CASSLRSAGRLEGELFF. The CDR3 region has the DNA TGTGCCAGCAGCTTAAGGTCGGCGGGACGCCTTGAAGGGGAGCTGTTTTTT.

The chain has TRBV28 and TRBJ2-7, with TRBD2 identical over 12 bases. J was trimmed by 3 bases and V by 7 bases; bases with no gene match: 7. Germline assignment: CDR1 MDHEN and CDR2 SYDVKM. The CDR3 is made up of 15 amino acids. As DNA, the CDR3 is TGTGCCAGCACCGCGACTAGCGGGAGTGACTACGAGCAGTACTTC. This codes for CASTATSGSDYEQYF.

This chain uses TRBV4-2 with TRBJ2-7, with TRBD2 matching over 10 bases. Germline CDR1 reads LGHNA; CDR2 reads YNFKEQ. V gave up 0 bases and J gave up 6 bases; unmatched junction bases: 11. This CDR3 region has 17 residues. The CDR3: CASSQDQRLAGLSEQYF. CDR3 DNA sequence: TGTGCCAGCAGCCAAGATCAGAGACTAGCGGGTTTATCCGAGCAGTACTTC.

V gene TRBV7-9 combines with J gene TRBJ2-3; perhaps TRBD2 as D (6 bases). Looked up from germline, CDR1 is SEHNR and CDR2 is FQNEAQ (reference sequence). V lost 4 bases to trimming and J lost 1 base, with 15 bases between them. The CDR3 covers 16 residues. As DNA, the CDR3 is TGTGCCAGCAGCTCCAAGTGGGGCGGGGGCACAGATACGCAGTATTTT. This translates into CASSSKWGGGTDTQYF.

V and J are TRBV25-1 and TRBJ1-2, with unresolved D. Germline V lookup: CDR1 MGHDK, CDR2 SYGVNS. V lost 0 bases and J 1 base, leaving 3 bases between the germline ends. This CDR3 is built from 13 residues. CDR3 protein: CASSEYNNYGYTF. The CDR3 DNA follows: TGTGCCAGCAGTGAATACAATAACTATGGCTACACCTTC.

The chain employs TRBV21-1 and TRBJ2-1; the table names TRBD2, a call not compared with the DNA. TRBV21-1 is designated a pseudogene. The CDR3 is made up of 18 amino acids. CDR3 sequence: CASSKEGLAGGGHNEQFF. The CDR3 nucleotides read TGTGCCAGCAGCAAAGAGGGACTAGCGGGAGGAGGGCACAATGAGCAGTTCTTC.